This TCR beta chain was sequenced for a study of blood T cell repertoires in COVID-19. Across the study: The cDNA or gDNA used as material had been derived from T cells, B-cell-depleted T cells, or PBMCs.

V lost 0 bases and J 4 bases, leaving 10 bases between the germline ends. Germline V CDR1 and CDR2: SGHRS, YFSETQ. CDR3 length: 14 residues. Authors' methods: Quantification of nucleated cells was approximated via reference gene primer amplification. Only in-frame clones appear in the TCRdb table, and some are missing; sequencing was by immunoSEQ multiplex PCR. V and J calls and clone size come straight from that table; D and trimming were deduced from the DNA. The table includes a few hundred thousand clones, roughly 82% detected once. The clonotype originates from a man older than 75 with acute or convalescent COVID-19. Sequenced: peripheral blood. The chain has TRBV5-1 and TRBJ1-1; D gene ambiguous. The CDR3 region is CASSLAEGVTEAFF. CDR3 in DNA: TGCGCCAGCAGCTTGGCCGAGGGAGTCACTGAAGCTTTCTTT.